The 9 T cell receptor beta chains reported below all come from one sample, sequenced in a study of PD-1 blockade in classical Hodgkin lymphoma. Each and every patient relapsed after autologous stem cell transplantation, and patients got differing brentuximab vedotin exposure. Investigators isolated CD4+ T cells from thawed PBMCs through magnetic negative selection. The protocol was immunoSEQ multiplex PCR, while the TCRdb copy is restricted to in-frame clones and leaves out a portion. Here the sample spans about 23,000 clones, over 80% being singletons. Here the sequenced sample was CD4+ T cells from blood, taken at baseline. The receptors shown here come from a human donor with classical Hodgkin lymphoma.

This clone was counted between two and nine times. V is TRBV5-1 and J is TRBJ1-6; no firm D call. The germline V and J ends were trimmed by 4 bases and 7 bases, with 9 bases remaining between them. The germline V gene has CDR1 SGHRS and CDR2 YFSETQ. CDR3 length: 13 residues. CDR3 residues: CASSHGSNSPLHF. DNA of the CDR3: TGCGCCAGCAGCCATGGGTCAAATTCACCCCTCCACTTT.

The chain couples TRBV19 to TRBJ1-2, with a weak D call TRBD1 (5 bases). Germline V gene data show CDR1 as LNHDA and CDR2 as SQIVND (reference sequence). The CDR3 is made up of 14 amino acids. V shed 2 bases and J shed 3 bases, with 10 bases lying between them. CDR3 in amino acids: CASSILGRDYGYTF. CDR3 bases: TGTGCCAGTAGTATATTGGGGCGAGACTATGGCTACACCTTC.

This clone was recorded only once. The J gene is TRBJ1-1, the V gene TRBV5-1; no clear D. The CDR3 loop spans 14 amino acids. V was clipped by 2 bases and J by 5 bases, with 13 bases between them. Germline CDR1 reads SGHRS; CDR2 reads YFSETQ. The CDR3 here is CASSFVAGSTEAFF. The CDR3 bases are TGCGCCAGCAGCTTTGTCGCGGGTAGTACTGAAGCTTTCTTT.

The rearrangement links TRBV4-2 to TRBJ2-4, with D tentatively TRBD2 (5 bases). CDR1 is LGHNA, CDR2 YNFKEQ, per germline. V lost 5 bases and J 14 bases, leaving 19 bases between the germline ends. There are 13 residues in the CDR3. CDR3 in amino acids: CASSAGEGHEKYF. The DNA for the CDR3 is TGTGCCAGCAGCGCAGGCGAGGGCCACGAGAAGTACTTC.

This chain links TRBV6-1 with TRBJ1-2, with D tentatively TRBD1 (5 bases). The germline V gene encodes CDR1 MNHNS and CDR2 SASEGT. The CDR3 has 11 amino acids. Trimming stripped 10 bases from V and 2 bases from J, with 8 bases between. CDR3 protein: CATWGNYGYTF. DNA for the CDR3: TGTGCCACCTGGGGCAACTATGGCTACACCTTC.

The chain carries TRBV7-6 and TRBJ1-4, with no clear D. The CDR3 length is 13 residues. V was trimmed by 1 base and J by 8 bases, leaving 8 bases between them. The germline CDR1 and CDR2 sequences are SGHVS and FNYEAQ. In DNA form, the CDR3 reads TGTGCCAGCAGCTTAGGGTCACAGGAAAAACTGTTTTTT. Its protein is CASSLGSQEKLFF.

The gene calls are TRBV11-3 and TRBJ2-2; D not certain. Germline V CDR1 and CDR2: SGHNT, YENEEA. V was pared by 0 bases and J by 0 bases, with 5 bases between. The CDR3 extends over 15 amino acids. The CDR3 DNA follows: TGTGCCAGCAGCTTAGAAGTAACGAACACCGGGGAGCTGTTTTTT. Protein: CASSLEVTNTGELFF.

This clone was recorded once. The CDR3 nucleotides read TGTGCCAGCAGCTTAGATCGCACTTGGGATACTGAAGCTTTCTTT. Amino acid sequence: CASSLDRTWDTEAFF. V usage is TRBV11-3 and J usage is TRBJ1-1; D unclear. The ends were cut back, 0 bases at V and 5 bases at J, with 13 bases in the middle. The CDR3 length is 15 residues. Germline lookup yields CDR1 SGHNT and CDR2 YENEEA.

The V gene is TRBV19, the J gene TRBJ1-4; D unclear. Between the trimmed V and J ends, which lost 3 bases and 8 bases, there was a span of 10 bases. The CDR3 runs 13 residues. Per the germline V gene, CDR1 is LNHDA and CDR2 is SQIVND (reference sequence). This CDR3 reads CASSIQEREKLFF. In DNA form, the CDR3 reads TGTGCCAGTAGTATCCAGGAGCGGGAAAAACTGTTTTTT.